These 5 T cell receptor beta chains originate from one sample sequenced in a study of vaccination effects on CD4 cells after COVID-19. Their antigens remain unidentified. Expansion with viral peptide pools was applied to antigen-specific CD4+ T cells by the ViraFEST assay prior to sequencing. Culturing for around eleven days preceded CD4+ T cell isolation. Participants got two doses of BNT162b2 or mRNA-1273 vaccine. Clones were read by immunoSEQ multiplex PCR, and TCRdb kept only the in-frame ones, dropping some. The repertoire holds about 28,000 clones, around 79% seen once, with roughly 10% in the top ten. The sequences come from CD4+ T cells from PBMCs cultured with HCoV-NL63 spike peptides, collected after COVID-19 vaccination. These receptors all come from a human donor who received a COVID-19 vaccine.

The chain employs TRBV19 and TRBJ2-5, with D possibly called TRBD1 or TRBD2 (6 bases each). The CDR3 spans 16 residues. Germline V CDR1 and CDR2: LNHDA, SQIVND (reference sequence). V lost 3 bases and J lost 5, with 19 bases in between. The CDR3 DNA reads TGTGCCAGTAGTATCGGGTTTGCAGGGGCGGGGGAGACCCAGTACTTC. Amino acids: CASSIGFAGAGETQYF. The full variable domain, with the rest looked up from reference TRBV19 and TRBJ2-5, is DGGITQSPKYLFRKEGQNVTLSCEQNLNHDAMYWYRQDPGQGLRLIYYSQIVNDFQKGDIAEGYSVSREKKESFPLTVTSAQKNPTAFYLCASSIGFAGAGETQYFGPGTRLLVL.

This clone was picked up one time. V is TRBV28 and J is TRBJ2-7, with a possible D match to TRBD1 (5 bases). The germline CDR1 and CDR2 sequences are MDHEN and SYDVKM. Trimming stripped 1 base from V and 4 bases from J, with 8 bases between. The CDR3 runs 13 residues. The CDR3 coding sequence is TGTGCCAGCAGTTTATCTGACAGATACGAGCAGTACTTC. Its protein product is CASSLSDRYEQYF.

This clone has only one observation. The chain is built from TRBV6-1 and TRBJ1-4; D uncertain. This CDR3 has 17 amino acids. Trimming removed 2 bases from V and 2 bases from J, with 15 bases in between. The germline gives CDR1 MNHNS, CDR2 SASEGT. In DNA, the CDR3 is TGTGCCAGCAGTGAATCGGCAGGACCGGCGACTAATGAAAAACTGTTTTTT. This encodes CASSESAGPATNEKLFF.

The V gene is TRBV30, the J gene TRBJ1-1; TRBD1 is a possible D gene (6 bases). Trimming left V 1 base short and J 4 bases short, with 10 bases between. This CDR3 comprises 13 residues. Germline assignment: CDR1 GTSNPN and CDR2 SVGIG (reference sequence). The CDR3 reads CAWSEQGITEAFF. CDR3 nucleotide sequence: TGTGCCTGGAGTGAACAGGGTATCACTGAAGCTTTCTTT.

This chain joins TRBV5-5 and TRBJ2-3; 10 bases match TRBD1. The V segment lost 5 bases and the J segment 4 bases; nucleotides outside the gene matches: 7. Germline CDR1 is SGHKS and CDR2 is YYEKEE (reference sequence). The CDR3 length is 15 residues. CDR3 loop: CASRTGTGDPDTQYF. CDR3 in DNA: TGTGCCAGCAGGACCGGGACAGGGGACCCAGATACGCAGTATTTT.